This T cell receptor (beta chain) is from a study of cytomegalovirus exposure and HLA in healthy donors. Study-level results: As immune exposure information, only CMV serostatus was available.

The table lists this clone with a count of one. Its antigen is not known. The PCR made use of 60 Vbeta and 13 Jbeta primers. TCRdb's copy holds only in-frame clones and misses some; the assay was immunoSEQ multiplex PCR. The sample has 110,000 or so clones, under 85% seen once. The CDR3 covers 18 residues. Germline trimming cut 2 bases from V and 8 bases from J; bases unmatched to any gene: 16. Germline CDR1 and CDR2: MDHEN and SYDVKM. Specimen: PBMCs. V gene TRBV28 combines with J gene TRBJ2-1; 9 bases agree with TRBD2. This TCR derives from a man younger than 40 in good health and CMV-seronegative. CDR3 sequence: CASSLIWLVRREGDEQFF. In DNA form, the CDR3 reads TGTGCCAGCAGTTTAATCTGGCTGGTGCGGCGGGAGGGGGATGAGCAGTTCTTC.